This TCR beta chain was captured in a study of blood T cell repertoires in COVID-19. Study overall: Whether acute or convalescent, the COVID-19 samples came from the United States, Italy and Spain. The cDNA or gDNA used as material had been derived from T cells, B-cell-depleted T cells, or PBMCs.

Clones were read by immunoSEQ multiplex PCR, and TCRdb kept only the in-frame ones, dropping some. The data contain about 100,000 clones, just over 85% of them singletons. This CDR3 is 14 amino acids long. The V gene's germline CDR1 is LGHDT and CDR2 YNNKEL (reference sequence). V lost 4 bases and J lost 4; bases outside the gene matches: 3. Specimen: peripheral blood. The origin of this receptor is a human donor in a cohort sampled during active COVID-19. The chain combines TRBV3-1 (or the pseudogene TRBV3-2) with TRBJ2-3, with 9 bases matching TRBD2. The DNA for the CDR3 is TGTGCCAGCAGCCTCCGCGGGAGGGCAGATACGCAGTATTTT. This sequence encodes CASSLRGRADTQYF.